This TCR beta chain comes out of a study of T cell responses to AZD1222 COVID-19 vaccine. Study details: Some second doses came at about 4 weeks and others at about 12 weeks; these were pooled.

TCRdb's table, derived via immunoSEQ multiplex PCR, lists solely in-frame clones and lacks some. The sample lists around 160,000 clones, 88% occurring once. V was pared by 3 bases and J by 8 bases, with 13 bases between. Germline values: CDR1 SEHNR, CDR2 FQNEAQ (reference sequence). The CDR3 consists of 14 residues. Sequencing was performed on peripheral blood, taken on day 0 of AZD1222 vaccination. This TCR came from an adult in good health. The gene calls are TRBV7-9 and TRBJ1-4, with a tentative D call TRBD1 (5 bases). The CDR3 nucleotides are TGTGCCAGCAGCTTTCTTGGGGGTAGGGAAAAACTGTTTTTT. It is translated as CASSFLGGREKLFF.